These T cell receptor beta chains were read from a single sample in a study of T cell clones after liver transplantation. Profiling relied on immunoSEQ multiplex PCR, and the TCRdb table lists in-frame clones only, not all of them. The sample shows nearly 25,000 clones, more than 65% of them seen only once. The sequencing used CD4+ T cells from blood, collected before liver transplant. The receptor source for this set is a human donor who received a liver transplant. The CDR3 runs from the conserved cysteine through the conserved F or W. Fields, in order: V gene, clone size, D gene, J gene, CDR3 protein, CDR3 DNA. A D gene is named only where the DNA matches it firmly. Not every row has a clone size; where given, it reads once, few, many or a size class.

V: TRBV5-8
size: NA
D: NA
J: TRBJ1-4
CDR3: CASSLLTRGNEKLFF
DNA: TGTGCCAGCAGCTTGTTAACCAGGGGAAATGAAAAACTGTTTTTT

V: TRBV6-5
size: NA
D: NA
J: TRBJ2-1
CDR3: CASSYDEDNEQFF
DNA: TGTGCCAGCAGTTACGACGAAGACAATGAGCAGTTCTTC

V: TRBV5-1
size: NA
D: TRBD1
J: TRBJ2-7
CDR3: CASTPGGGTGGEQYF
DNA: TGCGCCAGCACCCCGGGGGGAGGGACAGGGGGCGAGCAGTACTTC

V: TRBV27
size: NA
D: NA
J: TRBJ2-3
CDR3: CASSFTRLTDTQYF
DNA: TGTGCCAGCAGCTTCACTAGACTCACAGATACGCAGTATTTT

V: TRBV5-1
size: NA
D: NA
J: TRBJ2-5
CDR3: CASSLGALRETQYF
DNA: TGCGCCAGCAGCTTGGGGGCCCTCAGGGAGACCCAGTACTTC

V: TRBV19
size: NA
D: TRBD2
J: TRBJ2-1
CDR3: CATLAGGSYNEQFF
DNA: TGTGCCACCTTAGCGGGGGGCTCCTACAATGAGCAGTTCTTC

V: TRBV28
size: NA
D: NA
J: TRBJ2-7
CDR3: CASRPITGLEYEQYF
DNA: TGTGCCAGCAGGCCTATCACAGGGCTTGAGTACGAGCAGTACTTC

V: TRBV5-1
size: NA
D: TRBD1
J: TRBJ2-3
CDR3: CASSSEGRGIDTQYF
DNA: TGCGCCAGCAGCTCGGAAGGCAGGGGGATAGATACGCAGTATTTT

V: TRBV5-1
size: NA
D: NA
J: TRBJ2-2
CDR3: CASSLASYGELFF
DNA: TGCGCCAGCAGCTTGGCCTCATACGGGGAGCTGTTTTTT

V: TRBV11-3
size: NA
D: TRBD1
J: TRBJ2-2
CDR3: CASSSGQGFSGELFF
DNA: TGTGCCAGCAGCTCGGGACAGGGTTTTTCCGGGGAGCTGTTTTTT

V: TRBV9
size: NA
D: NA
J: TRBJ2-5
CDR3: CASSVDILGETQYF
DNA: TGTGCCAGCAGCGTAGATATTCTTGGGGAGACCCAGTACTTC

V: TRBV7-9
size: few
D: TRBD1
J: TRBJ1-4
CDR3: CASSLRRTDRGSEKLFF
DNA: TGTGCCAGCAGCTTACGGAGGACGGACAGGGGTAGTGAAAAACTGTTTTTT

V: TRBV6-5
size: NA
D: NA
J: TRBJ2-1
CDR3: CASSYPHLDKVEQFF
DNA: TGTGCCAGCAGTTACCCGCACCTAGACAAGGTTGAGCAGTTCTTC

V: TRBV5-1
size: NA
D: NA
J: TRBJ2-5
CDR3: CASSSEAPRVGETQYF
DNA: TGCGCCAGCTCCTCGGAGGCTCCGCGGGTGGGGGAGACCCAGTACTTC

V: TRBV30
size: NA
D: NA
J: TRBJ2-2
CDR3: CAWSVGGYGGELFF
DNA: TGTGCCTGGAGTGTTGGGGGTTATGGCGGGGAGCTGTTTTTT

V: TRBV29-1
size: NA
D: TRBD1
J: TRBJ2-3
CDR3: CSVRLGQGATDTQYF
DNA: TGCAGCGTCCGACTAGGACAGGGGGCCACAGATACGCAGTATTTT

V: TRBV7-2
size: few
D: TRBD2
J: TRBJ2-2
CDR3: CASSLVTGTSGRGELFF
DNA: TGTGCCAGCAGCTTAGTTACCGGGACTAGCGGGCGCGGAGAGCTGTTTTTT

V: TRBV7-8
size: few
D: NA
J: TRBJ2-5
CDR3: CASSLGARDNQETQYF
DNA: TGTGCCAGCAGCTTAGGTGCACGGGACAACCAAGAGACCCAGTACTTC

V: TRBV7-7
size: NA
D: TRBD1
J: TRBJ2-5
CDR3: CASSLLVGQGSMETQYF
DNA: TGTGCCAGCAGCTTATTAGTCGGACAGGGGAGCATGGAGACCCAGTACTTC

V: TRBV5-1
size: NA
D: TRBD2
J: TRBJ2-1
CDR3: CASSLIFLAGGYNEQFF
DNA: TGCGCCAGCAGCTTGATATTCCTAGCGGGGGGGTACAATGAGCAGTTCTTC

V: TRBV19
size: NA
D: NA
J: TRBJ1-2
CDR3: CASSDKSYGYTF
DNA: TGTGCCAGTAGCGATAAGTCCTATGGCTACACCTTC

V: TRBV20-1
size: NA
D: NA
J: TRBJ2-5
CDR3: CSAGTSETQYF
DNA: TGCAGTGCTGGGACCTCAGAGACCCAGTACTTC

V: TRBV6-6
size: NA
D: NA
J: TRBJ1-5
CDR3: CASSYTGIQPQHF
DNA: TGTGCCAGCAGTTATACAGGGATTCAGCCCCAGCATTTT

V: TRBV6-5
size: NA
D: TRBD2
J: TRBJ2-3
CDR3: CASSFIAGAGDTQYF
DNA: TGTGCCAGCAGTTTCATAGCGGGAGCAGGAGATACGCAGTATTTT

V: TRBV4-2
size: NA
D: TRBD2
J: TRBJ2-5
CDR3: CASSQGSGGAETQYF
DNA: TGTGCCAGCAGCCAGGGTAGCGGGGGGGCTGAGACCCAGTACTTC

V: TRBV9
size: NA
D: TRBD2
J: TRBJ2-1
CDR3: CASSSRPSGSDEQFF
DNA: TGTGCCAGCAGTAGTCGGCCTAGCGGGAGTGATGAGCAGTTCTTC

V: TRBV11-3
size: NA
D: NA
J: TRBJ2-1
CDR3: CASSSGANEQFF
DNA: TGTGCCAGCAGCTCAGGCGCCAATGAGCAGTTCTTC

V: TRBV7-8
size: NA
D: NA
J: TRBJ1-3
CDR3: CASSLTDAGSSGNTIYF
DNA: TGTGCCAGCAGCTTAACTGATGCAGGTAGTTCTGGAAACACCATATATTTT

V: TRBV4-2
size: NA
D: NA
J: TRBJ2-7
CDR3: CASSQGVHTYEQYF
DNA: TGTGCCAGCAGCCAAGGGGTCCACACCTACGAGCAGTACTTC

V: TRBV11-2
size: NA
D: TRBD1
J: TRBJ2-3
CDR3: CASSLHRGQGRTDTQYF
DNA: TGTGCCAGCAGCCTCCACCGGGGACAGGGGAGGACAGATACGCAGTATTTT

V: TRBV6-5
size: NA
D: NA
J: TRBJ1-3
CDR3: CASRMGRTSGNTIYF
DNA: TGTGCCAGCAGAATGGGACGGACCTCTGGAAACACCATATATTTT

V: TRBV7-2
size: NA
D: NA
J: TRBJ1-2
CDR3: CASSPRSGGLSYGYTF
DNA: TGTGCCAGCAGCCCGAGGTCCGGGGGTCTTAGTTATGGCTACACCTTC

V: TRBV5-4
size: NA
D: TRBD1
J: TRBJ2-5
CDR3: CASSSPGQGKETQYF
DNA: TGTGCCAGCAGCTCCCCGGGACAGGGGAAAGAGACCCAGTACTTC

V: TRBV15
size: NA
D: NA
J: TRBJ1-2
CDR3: CATTTERPGRAFNGYTF
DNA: TGTGCCACCACCACCGAACGGCCGGGCAGGGCTTTTAACGGCTACACCTTC

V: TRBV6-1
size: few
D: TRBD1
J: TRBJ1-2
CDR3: CASSDGTGPNYGYTF
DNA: TGTGCCAGCAGTGATGGGACAGGGCCTAACTATGGCTACACCTTC

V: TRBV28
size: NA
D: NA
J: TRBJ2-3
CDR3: CASSTQTVTDTQYF
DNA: TGTGCCAGCAGCACCCAGACGGTCACAGATACGCAGTATTTT

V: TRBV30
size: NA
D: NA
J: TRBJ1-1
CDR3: CAWSVNRANTEAFF
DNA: TGTGCCTGGAGTGTAAACAGGGCGAACACTGAAGCTTTCTTT

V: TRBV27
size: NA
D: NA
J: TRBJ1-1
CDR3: CASSFGGAPGTEAFF
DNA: TGTGCCAGCAGTTTTGGGGGGGCGCCGGGCACTGAAGCTTTCTTT

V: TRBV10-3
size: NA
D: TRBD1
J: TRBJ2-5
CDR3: CAISDRGRDQETQYF
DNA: TGTGCCATCAGCGACAGGGGACGCGACCAAGAGACCCAGTACTTC

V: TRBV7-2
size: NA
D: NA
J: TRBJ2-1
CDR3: CASSGWGDNEQFF
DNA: TGTGCCAGCAGCGGTTGGGGGGATAATGAGCAGTTCTTC

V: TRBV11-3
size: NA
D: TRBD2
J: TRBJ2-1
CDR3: CASSLDHGGDNEQFF
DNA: TGTGCCAGCAGCTTAGATCACGGGGGGGACAATGAGCAGTTCTTC

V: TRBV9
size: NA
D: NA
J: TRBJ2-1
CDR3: CASSVVQGDNEQFF
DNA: TGTGCCAGCAGCGTAGTACAGGGCGACAATGAGCAGTTCTTC

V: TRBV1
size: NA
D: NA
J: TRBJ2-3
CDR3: CTSSQEPVSDLRLDTQYF
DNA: TGCACCAGCAGCCAAGAACCCGTGAGCGACCTCCGGTTGGATACGCAGTATTTT